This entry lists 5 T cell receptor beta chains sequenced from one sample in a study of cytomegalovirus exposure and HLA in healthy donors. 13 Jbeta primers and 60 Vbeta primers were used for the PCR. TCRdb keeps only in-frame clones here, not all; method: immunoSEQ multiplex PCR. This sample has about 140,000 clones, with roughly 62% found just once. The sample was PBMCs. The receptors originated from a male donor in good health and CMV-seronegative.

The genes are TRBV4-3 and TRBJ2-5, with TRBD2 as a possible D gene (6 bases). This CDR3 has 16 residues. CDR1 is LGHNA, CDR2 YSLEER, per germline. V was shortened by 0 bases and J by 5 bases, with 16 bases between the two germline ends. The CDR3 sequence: CASSQDILGGRETQYF. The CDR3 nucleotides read TGCGCCAGCAGCCAAGATATTTTAGGAGGGCGGGAGACCCAGTACTTC.

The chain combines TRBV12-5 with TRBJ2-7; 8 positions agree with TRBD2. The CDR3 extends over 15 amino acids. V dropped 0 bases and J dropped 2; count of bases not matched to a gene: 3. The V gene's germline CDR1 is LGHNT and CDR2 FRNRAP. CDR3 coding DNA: TGTGCTAGTGGTTTGGTAGCGGGGGATACCTACGAGCAGTACTTC. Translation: CASGLVAGDTYEQYF.

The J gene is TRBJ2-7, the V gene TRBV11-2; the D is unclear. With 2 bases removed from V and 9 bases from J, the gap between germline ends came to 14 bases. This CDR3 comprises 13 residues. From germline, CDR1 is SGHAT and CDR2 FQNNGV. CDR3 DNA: TGTGCCAGCAGCTTACCCCCCTTCGGCGGGCAGTACTTC. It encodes CASSLPPFGGQYF.

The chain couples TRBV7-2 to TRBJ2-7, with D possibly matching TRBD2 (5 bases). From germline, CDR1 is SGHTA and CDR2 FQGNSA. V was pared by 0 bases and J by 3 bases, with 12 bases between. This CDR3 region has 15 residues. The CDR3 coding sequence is TGTGCCAGCAGCTTAGCTCCCCAGCGGTACTACGAGCAGTACTTC. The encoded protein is CASSLAPQRYYEQYF.

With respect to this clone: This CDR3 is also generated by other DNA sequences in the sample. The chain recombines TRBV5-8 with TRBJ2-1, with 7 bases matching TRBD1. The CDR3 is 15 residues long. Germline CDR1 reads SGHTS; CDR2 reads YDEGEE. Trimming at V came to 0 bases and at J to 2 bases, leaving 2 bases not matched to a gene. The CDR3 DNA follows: TGTGCCAGCAGCTTGGGACAGGGCACCTACAATGAGCAGTTCTTC. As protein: CASSLGQGTYNEQFF. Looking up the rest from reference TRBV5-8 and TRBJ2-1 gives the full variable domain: EAGVTQSPTHLIKTRGQQATLRCSPISGHTSVYWYQQALGLGLQFLLWYDEGEERNRGNFPPRFSGRQFPNYSSELNVNALELEDSALYLCASSLGQGTYNEQFFGPGTRLTVL.